This T cell receptor (beta chain) was captured in a study of human T cells and chemical hapten exposure. Whole-study context: Patients additionally received therapeutic doses of diphenylcyclopropenone on the scalp once a week, and this continued throughout the approximately 23-week study. Overall study results and limits: In comparison with controls, expanded TCRs gave rise to a significantly larger number of large CDR3 similarity clusters. With alopecia, donors may have immune responses unlike healthy people's.

Documented time point: pre-sensitization, week 0. Treatment noted: therapeutic diphenylcyclopropenone sensitization with weekly scalp DPC. This clonotype was picked up many times. The antigen remains unidentified. TCRdb redid the calling of the RACE reads with MiXCR, one entry per CDR3 protein. The sample has about 300,000 distinct CDR3 sequences, 5.5% seen once. This material consisted of whole blood, taken in connection with sensitization to the hapten diphenylcyclopropenone (DPC). The receptor was isolated from a woman between 18 and 30 years old with alopecia areata. Some clones in this sample may be carry-over from other donors' samples.

CDR3 DNA sequence: TGTGCCAGCTCACCAGGAGGTGGTAGCAATCAGCCCCAGCATTTT. Translating gives CASSPGGGSNQPQHF. The chain combines TRBV18 with TRBJ1-5; D is uncertain. V lost 2 bases, J lost 0 bases, and 8 bases lay in between. Germline lookup yields CDR1 KGHSH and CDR2 LQKENI. CDR3 length equals 15 residues. Full variable domain (outside the CDR3, taken from reference TRBV18 and TRBJ1-5): NAGVMQNPRHLVRRRGQEARLRCSPMKGHSHVYWYRQLPEEGLKFMVYLQKENIIDESGMPKERFSAEFPKEGPSILRIQQVVRGDSAAYFCASSPGGGSNQPQHFGDGTRLSIL.